The 9 T cell receptor beta chains reported below all come from one sample, sequenced in a study of blood T cells in healthy people across ages. Next came a second PCR, run for 7 to 11 cycles, which used a sample-barcoded 5' primer along with a J-beta primer mix. TCRdb analysed the 5' RACE reads with MiXCR anew, one entry per CDR3 protein. The data show approximately 730,000 distinct CDR3 sequences, roughly 47% seen once. Sequenced material: blood. The receptors were sampled from a woman aged 55-69 years in good health.

The genes are TRBV27 and TRBJ2-7; possibly TRBD2 for D (6 bases). CDR1 is MNHEY, CDR2 SMNVEV, per germline (reference sequence). CDR3 length: 14 residues. Trimming pared 7 bases from V and 2 bases from J, leaving 15 bases between. CDR3 DNA sequence: TGTGCCAGCAAGAGGGACTCCGACCCCTACGAGCAGTACTTC. The encoded protein is CASKRDSDPYEQYF.

The table lists this clonotype with a few counts. The CDR3 region is CAITPTGDNYGYTF. CDR3 DNA: TGTGCCATCACCCCGACAGGAGATAACTATGGCTACACCTTC. The V and J genes are TRBV10-3 and TRBJ1-2; TRBD1 is a possible D gene (6 bases). This CDR3 has 14 amino acids. Germline V gene sequence: CDR1 ENHRY, CDR2 SYGVKD. V was clipped by 7 bases and J by 1 base, with 13 bases between them.

The chain links TRBV14 to TRBJ2-2; D might be TRBD1 or TRBD2, each matching 6 bases. CDR1 SGHDN and CDR2 FVKESK come from the germline V gene. This CDR3 comprises 15 residues. The V end lost 3 bases, the J end lost 4 bases, and 12 bases lay between the germline ends. The CDR3 DNA reads TGTGCCAGCAGCCAGTCGGGGGCGGGCACCGGGGAGCTGTTTTTT. This codes for CASSQSGAGTGELFF.

This clonotype occurred a few times. The chain links TRBV12-3 or TRBV12-4 to TRBJ1-1; a weak D match, TRBD1 (5 bases). The V gene lost 6 bases and the J gene lost 5 bases, with 19 bases spanning the gap. This CDR3 region has 15 residues. The CDR3 DNA is TGTGCCAGCAGGCCACCAGGAATTCAGGGAACTGAAGCTTTCTTT. Translated, it gives CASRPPGIQGTEAFF.

This clonotype was counted many times. The chain carries TRBV18 and TRBJ2-3; D unclear. CDR3 length: 11 residues. Germline lookup yields CDR1 KGHSH and CDR2 LQKENI. Trimming removed 8 bases from V and 6 bases from J, with 9 bases in between. DNA for the CDR3: TGTGCCAGCAGTCCTGCCGATACGCAGTATTTT. Translated, it gives CASSPADTQYF. The variable domain in full, completed from reference TRBV18 and TRBJ2-3, reads NAGVMQNPRHLVRRRGQEARLRCSPMKGHSHVYWYRQLPEEGLKFMVYLQKENIIDESGMPKERFSAEFPKEGPSILRIQQVVRGDSAAYFCASSPADTQYFGPGTRLTVL.

This clonotype has ten or more counts. The chain carries TRBV10-3 and TRBJ1-2; 9 nucleotides agree with TRBD1. Looked up from germline, CDR1 is ENHRY and CDR2 is SYGVKD. V lost 3 bases, J lost 5 bases, and 10 bases stayed unmatched. This CDR3 has 16 residues. The CDR3 DNA sequence: TGTGCCATCAGTGAAGGGGGACAGGGAACAAAGTATGGCTACACCTTC. This sequence encodes CAISEGGQGTKYGYTF.

The chain carries TRBV20-1 and TRBJ1-1; D ambiguous. Germline CDR1 DFQATT, CDR2 SNEGSKA (reference sequence). CDR3 length equals 12 residues. The CDR3: CSSETKNTEAFF. CDR3 sequence (DNA): TGCAGCTCGGAGACAAAGAACACTGAAGCTTTCTTT.

This clonotype was recorded a few times. The chain is built from TRBV7-3 and TRBJ2-5; the match to TRBD2 covers 9 bases. The CDR3 sequence is 16 residues long. Germline loops: CDR1 SGHTA, CDR2 FQGTGA. V lost 5 bases, J lost 11 bases, and 18 bases stayed unmatched. The CDR3 spells CASSPDASGITDEQYF. Written as DNA, the CDR3 is TGTGCCAGCAGCCCGGACGCTAGCGGGATAACGGATGAGCAGTACTTC.

This chain links TRBV6-5 with TRBJ2-7, with TRBD1 matching over 7 bases. The V segment lost 8 bases and the J segment 4 bases; nucleotides outside the gene matches: 8. Looked up from germline, CDR1 is MNHEY and CDR2 is SVGAGI. This CDR3 is built from 13 residues. The CDR3 is CASSPGQLYEQYF. In nucleotides, the CDR3 is TGTGCCAGCTCCCCGGGACAGTTATACGAGCAGTACTTC.